This T cell receptor (beta chain) stems from a study of Ad26.COV2.S vaccination and SARS-CoV-2 variants (dated by TCRdb to about 2021). For context, the study as a whole: Donors in the vaccine arm were drawn from COV1001, a phase I-IIa trial of Ad26.COV2.S in healthy adults that was multicentre, randomized, double-blind and placebo-controlled. Ad26.COV2.S was given intramuscularly at 5x10^10 or 1x10^11 viral particles, as a single shot or as two shots 56 days apart. TCRbeta repertoire sequencing served as the tool for gauging how specific and how broad the SARS-CoV-2-reactive T cell receptors were following Ad26.COV2.S vaccination. The TCR-sequenced set comprised about 32 samples: some 20 Ad26.COV2.S vaccine recipients, 5 placebo recipients and 8 SARS-CoV-2 convalescent individuals. Trial participants were randomized into five groups of five: low-dose or high-dose Ad26.COV2.S given once or twice, or placebo on both occasions. Investigators remained blinded to trial group allocation during experiments and outcome assessment.

The immunoSEQ Assay was used to sequence TCRbeta CDR3 regions. After extraction, genomic DNA underwent amplification by bias-controlled multiplex PCR, followed by high-throughput sequencing. Processing in the source paper ran as follows. To quantify the absolute abundance of each unique TCRbeta CDR3 region, sequences were collapsed and filtered. T cell fraction was estimated by normalizing TCRbeta template counts to usable DNA, which was measured by amplifying reference genes present in all nucleated cells. Repertoire TCRs were annotated as SARS-CoV-2-specific by exact matching of V gene, CDR3 amino acid sequence and J gene to a known reactive TCR set. The reference SARS-CoV-2 TCR set came from MIRA and was filtered for enrichment in COVID-19-positive ImmuneCODE repertoires, removing public or cross-reactive TCRs. Using the MIRA antigens, annotated TCRs were further analysed by specific ORF or by position within an ORF. Breadth was defined as the number of annotated unique rearrangements divided by the total number of unique productive rearrangements, and depth was defined as the summed frequency of the annotated unique rearrangements. TCR breadth was compared between groups using two-sided Wilcoxon rank-sum tests. Imported from immuneACCESS, the table was reduced by TCRdb to in-frame sequences with V and J called. These copies leave out some clones; in studies compared against another copy, an unresolved V gene accounts for under half, and the cause of the remainder is not known. V and J calls plus clone size are reproduced from that table; the DNA served to infer D and trimming. The sample table shows roughly 380,000 clones, and about 85% are seen once. About 3.3% of the sample goes to the ten largest clones.

Notes on this clone: Its binding antigen is unknown. No much larger clone exists at a distance of one base, and base qualities are not known.

Points the paper makes about the study in general: It was noted by the authors that total T cell responses may have been underestimated by the TCR breadth and depth analyses. Vaccine and placebo recipients had similar non-spike TCR breadth, a finding consistent with the vaccine containing only spike. The study was not powered for comparison of responses between vaccine doses or regimens. Compared with placebo recipients, Ad26.COV2.S recipients showed higher spike-specific TCR breadth (P = 0.0014). After vaccination, substantial breadth of spike-specific CD8+ and CD4+ T cell responses was reported.

This specimen's treatment or condition label, interpreted: around 19 received Ad26.COV2.S at low or high dose, single or two shots; five or six received placebo; per-sample allocation not given. Repertoires of vaccine and placebo recipients were sequenced from samples taken on day 63 after the first injection. Between 29 July and 7 August 2020, Cohort 1b enrolled 20 to 30 adults aged 18-55 years at one site in Boston, USA. As a vaccine, Ad26.COV2.S was a replication-incompetent adenovirus type 26 vector that expressed a prefusion-stabilized SARS-CoV-2 spike protein derived from the original Wuhan strain. This receptor was identified in a person between 18 and 65 years old who received the Ad26.COV2.S COVID-19 vaccine or a placebo. This specimen was peripheral blood, taken in a trial of Ad26.COV2.S vaccine versus placebo.

The CDR3 here reads CASSPTGDNSPLHF. The base sequence is TGTGCCAGCAGCCCTACAGGGGACAATTCACCCCTCCACTTT. The chain employs TRBV7-9 and TRBJ1-6; the central 7 bases match TRBD1. The CDR3 measures 14 amino acids from cysteine to phenylalanine. CDR3 DNA is the only sequence kept; it has 42 bases, read in frame from the first base. The germline V gene (reference sequence) provides CDR1 SEHNR and CDR2 FQNEAQ. Germline trimming amounts to 5 bases on V and 7 bases on J, with 5 as the count of junction bases outside the gene matches.